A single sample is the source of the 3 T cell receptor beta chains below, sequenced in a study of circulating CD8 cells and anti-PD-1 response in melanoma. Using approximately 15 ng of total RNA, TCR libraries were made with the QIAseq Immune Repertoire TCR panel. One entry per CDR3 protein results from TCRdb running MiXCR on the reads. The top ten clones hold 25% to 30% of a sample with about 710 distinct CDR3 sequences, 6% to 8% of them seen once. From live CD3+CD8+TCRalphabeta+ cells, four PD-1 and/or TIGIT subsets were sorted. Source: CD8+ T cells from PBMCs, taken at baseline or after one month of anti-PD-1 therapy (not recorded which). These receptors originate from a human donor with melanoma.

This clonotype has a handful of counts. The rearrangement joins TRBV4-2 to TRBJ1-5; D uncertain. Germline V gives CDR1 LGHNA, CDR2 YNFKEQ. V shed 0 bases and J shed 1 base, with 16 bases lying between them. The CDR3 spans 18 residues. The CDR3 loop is CASSQDLLRLGSNQPQHF. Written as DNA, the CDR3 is TGTGCCAGCAGCCAAGATCTCTTACGGTTGGGGAGCAATCAGCCCCAGCATTTT.

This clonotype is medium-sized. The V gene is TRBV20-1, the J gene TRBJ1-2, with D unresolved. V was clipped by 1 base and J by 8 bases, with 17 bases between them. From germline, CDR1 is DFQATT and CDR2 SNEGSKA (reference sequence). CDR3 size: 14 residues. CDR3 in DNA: TGCAGTGCTAGAGTCGAGGACGATGTGCGCGGCTACACCTTC. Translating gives CSARVEDDVRGYTF.

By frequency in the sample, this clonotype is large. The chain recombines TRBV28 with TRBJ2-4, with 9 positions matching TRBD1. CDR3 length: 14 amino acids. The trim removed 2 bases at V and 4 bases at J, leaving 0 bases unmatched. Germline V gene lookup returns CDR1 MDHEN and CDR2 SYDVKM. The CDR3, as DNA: TGTGCCAGCAGTTTAGGACAGGGGAAAAACATTCAGTACTTC. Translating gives CASSLGQGKNIQYF. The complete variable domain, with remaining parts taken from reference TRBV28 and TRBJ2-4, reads DVKVTQSSRYLVKRTGEKVFLECVQDMDHENMFWYRQDPGLGLRLIYFSYDVKMKEKGDIPEGYSVSREKKERFSLILESASTNQTSMYLCASSLGQGKNIQYFGAGTRLSVL.